The present T cell receptor (beta chain) was sequenced within a study of T cell responses to AZD1222 COVID-19 vaccine. Study at large: Pooling covered second doses at about 4 or about 12 weeks.

The length of the CDR3 is 15 residues. V was clipped by 5 bases and J by 2 bases; unmatched bases: 5. Germline V gene lookup returns CDR1 SEHNR and CDR2 FQNEAQ (reference sequence). Details on this clone: The antigen remains unidentified.

Study-level findings and limits: Clonal diversity was possibly underestimated; the donors were predominantly white British and more often female.

Assay used: immunoSEQ multiplex PCR; TCRdb lists only in-frame clones, some missing. Of over 85,000 clones listed, around 80% are singletons. The genes are TRBV7-9 and TRBJ2-5, with TRBD1 matching 10 bases. This sequence originates from an adult in good health. The specimen comprised peripheral blood, sampled on day 0 of AZD1222 vaccination. CDR3 residues: CASSQDRGGQETQYF. The DNA of the CDR3 is TGTGCCAGCAGCCAGGACAGGGGGGGTCAAGAGACCCAGTACTTC.